The 24 T cell receptor beta chains presented below share a single source sample, sequenced in a study of CD8 T cells in Susac syndrome. The RNA, roughly 0.45 to 1 ug, was put through reverse transcription using random hexamers. MiXCR was run by TCRdb on the immunoSEQ multiplex PCR reads, yielding one entry per CDR3 protein. The sample lists under 200,000 distinct CDR3 sequences; about 96% were seen once. The sample taken for sequencing was CD4+ T cells from PBMCs. The receptors shown here come from a human donor with Susac syndrome.

V usage is TRBV29-1 and J usage is TRBJ2-2; D gene uncertain. CDR1 is SQVTM, CDR2 ANQGSEA, per germline. The V and J ends lost 5 bases and 3 bases respectively, with 10 bases between them. The CDR3 is made up of 13 amino acids. The CDR3 bases are TGCAGCGTTAGGGCAGCAGACACCGGGGAGCTGTTTTTT. Amino acid sequence: CSVRAADTGELFF.

The chain couples TRBV29-1 to TRBJ1-1; 7 bases are a match to TRBD1. Trimming at V came to 7 bases and at J to 4 bases, leaving 12 bases not matched to a gene. This CDR3 is built from 14 residues. Per germline, CDR1 SQVTM and CDR2 ANQGSEA. The CDR3 region is CSGDTRTGGTEAFF. The CDR3 DNA is TGCAGCGGAGATACCAGGACAGGTGGCACTGAAGCTTTCTTT. Based on the CDR3 plus reference TRBV29-1 and TRBJ1-1, the full variable domain is SAVISQKPSRDICQRGTSLTIQCQVDSQVTMMFWYRQQPGQSLTLIATANQGSEATYESGFVIDKFPISRPNLTFSTLTVSNMSPEDSSIYLCSGDTRTGGTEAFFGQGTRLTVV.

The chain has TRBV21-1 and TRBJ1-2; the table's TRBD1 call for D was not verified on the DNA. TRBV21-1 is a recognized pseudogene. The CDR3 loop spans 14 amino acids. DNA for the CDR3: TGTGCCAGCAGTTCACCCTCAGGGGGCCATGGCTACACCTTC. It specifies CASSSPSGGHGYTF.

This chain connects TRBV28 to TRBJ2-7; D is possibly TRBD1 or TRBD2 (5 bases each). Trimming pared 5 bases from V and 2 bases from J, leaving 19 bases between. The germline V gene has CDR1 MDHEN and CDR2 SYDVKM. This CDR3 spans 16 amino acids. As DNA, the CDR3 is TGTGCCAGCAGTCATCTGCGAGGGACCCCGACCTACGAGCAGTACTTC. It codes for CASSHLRGTPTYEQYF.

This clonotype was seen once. This chain links TRBV29-1 with TRBJ2-3; D is uncertain. This CDR3 has 11 amino acids. V lost 6 bases to trimming and J lost 5 bases, with 9 bases between them. Germline-derived CDR1 and CDR2 are SQVTM and ANQGSEA. DNA for the CDR3: TGCAGCGTCATGGCTGGAGATACGCAGTATTTT. It yields the protein CSVMAGDTQYF.

The V call is TRBV16, the J call TRBJ2-7, with D possibly matching TRBD2 (6 bases). CDR3 size: 14 residues. Trimming pared 4 bases from V and 3 bases from J, leaving 13 bases between. Germline CDR1 reads KGHSY; CDR2 reads FQNENV. CDR3 protein: CASSRGGSHYEQYF. The CDR3 DNA reads TGTGCCAGCAGCCGAGGAGGGTCCCACTACGAGCAGTACTTC.

The J gene is TRBJ1-1, the V gene TRBV3-1, with D possibly being TRBD1 (6 bases). The germline V gene has CDR1 LGHDT and CDR2 YNNKEL (reference sequence). The CDR3 is 14 residues long. V lost 4 bases to trimming and J lost 1 base, with 10 bases between them. In DNA form, the CDR3 reads TGTGCCAGCAGCCGGGACACGCCGAACACTGAAGCTTTCTTT. It encodes CASSRDTPNTEAFF.

The CDR3 here is CASSPNSWDTQSSYNSPLHF. CDR3 DNA sequence: TGTGCCAGCTCACCCAATTCTTGGGATACACAGAGCTCCTATAATTCACCCCTCCACTTT. The chain is built from TRBV18 and TRBJ1-6; no reliable D call. The CDR3 totals 20 residues. The V end was cut by 3 bases, the J end by 0 bases, with 21 bases between. Looked up from germline, CDR1 is KGHSH and CDR2 is LQKENI.

The chain employs TRBV12-3 or TRBV12-4 and TRBJ2-6; TRBD1 is a possible D gene (6 bases). The CDR3 loop spans 14 amino acids. The ends were cut back, 7 bases at V and 18 bases at J, with 25 bases in the middle. CDR3 protein: CASTETGTHQGQTF. The CDR3 bases are TGTGCCAGCACCGAAACCGGGACACACCAAGGTCAGACTTTC.

The chain combines TRBV10-3 with TRBJ2-1; D is unclear. With 8 bases removed from V and 1 base from J, the gap between germline ends came to 9 bases. The length of the CDR3 is 13 residues. CDR1 is ENHRY and CDR2 is SYGVKD in the germline V gene. The CDR3 sequence is CAIQEISYNEQFF. The CDR3 DNA follows: TGTGCCATCCAGGAAATATCCTACAATGAGCAGTTCTTC.

The rearrangement uses TRBV20-1 and TRBJ1-2, with D unclear. Germline CDR1 reads DFQATT; CDR2 reads SNEGSKA (reference sequence). The CDR3 is made up of 8 amino acids. This CDR3 is CRPDGYTF. CDR3 nucleotides: TGCAGGCCGGATGGCTACACCTTC.

The rearrangement uses TRBV12-3 or TRBV12-4 and TRBJ1-2; no reliable D call. The germline V and J ends were trimmed by 8 bases and 3 bases, with 16 bases remaining between them. CDR3 length: 14 amino acids. Here the CDR3 reads CASGGFFRDYGYTF. CDR3 DNA: TGTGCCAGCGGCGGGTTTTTTAGAGACTATGGCTACACCTTC.

In this sample, this clonotype turned up once. This chain links TRBV9 with TRBJ2-2; the match to TRBD2 covers 10 bases. The CDR3 totals 15 residues. V was clipped by 1 base and J by 7 bases; unmatched bases: 4. Per the germline V gene, CDR1 is SGDLS and CDR2 is YYNGEE. CDR3 coding DNA: TGTGCCAGCAGCGTACTAGCGGGAGACGGCGGGGAGCTGTTTTTT. Translating gives CASSVLAGDGGELFF.

V gene TRBV7-9 combines with J gene TRBJ2-2, with a weak D call TRBD1 (6 bases). The V gene lost 5 bases and the J gene lost 4 bases, with 17 bases spanning the gap. Per germline, CDR1 SEHNR and CDR2 FQNEAQ (reference sequence). There are 16 residues in the CDR3. The CDR3 protein is CASSLITGSGTGELFF. The CDR3 DNA reads TGTGCCAGCAGCCTAATCACAGGGTCAGGCACCGGGGAGCTGTTTTTT.

The chain recombines TRBV30 with TRBJ2-5; D not certain. CDR1 is GTSNPN and CDR2 is SVGIG in the germline V gene (reference sequence). Trimming removed 0 bases at V and 3 bases at J, with 5 bases between. The CDR3 contains 12 residues. The CDR3 bases are TGTGCCTGGAGTGTGGCTAAAGAGACCCAGTACTTC. It is translated as CAWSVAKETQYF.

The V call is TRBV20-1, the J call TRBJ2-1; D assignment may be TRBD1 or TRBD2 (5 bases each). There are 13 residues in the CDR3. Trimming removed 1 base at V and 3 bases at J, with 7 bases between. Germline V gene data show CDR1 as DFQATT and CDR2 as SNEGSKA (reference sequence). The CDR3 spells CSARGGFYNEQFF. The DNA for the CDR3 is TGCAGTGCTAGAGGGGGGTTCTACAATGAGCAGTTCTTC.

The chain has TRBV20-1 and TRBJ2-7; D gene uncertain. CDR1 is DFQATT, CDR2 SNEGSKA, per germline (reference sequence). The CDR3 sequence is 10 residues long. V lost 3 bases and J lost 5, with 5 bases in between. The CDR3 protein is CSARSNEQYF. The DNA for the CDR3 is TGCAGTGCTAGGAGCAACGAGCAGTACTTC.

The V gene is TRBV28, the J gene TRBJ2-2; 8 bases are shared with TRBD1. Germline CDR1 and CDR2: MDHEN and SYDVKM. CDR3 size: 16 residues. With V trimmed by 3 bases and J by 4 bases, 7 bases remained unmatched. The DNA for the CDR3 is TGTGCCAGCAGTTTGGCCAGGGGGCTAGGCACCGGGGAGCTGTTTTTT. Translating it yields CASSLARGLGTGELFF.

CDR3 sequence: CSARDRTSGVYNEQFF. The CDR3 coding sequence is TGCAGTGCTAGAGATAGGACTAGCGGGGTCTACAATGAGCAGTTCTTC. The J gene is TRBJ2-1, the V gene TRBV20-1; the match to TRBD2 covers 12 bases. The V segment lost 0 bases and the J segment 3 bases; nucleotides outside the gene matches: 3. This CDR3 comprises 16 residues. Germline V gene lookup returns CDR1 DFQATT and CDR2 SNEGSKA (reference sequence).

CDR3 coding DNA: TGTGCCAGCAGCCCCGGGGGGGGGACTAGCGGCCGCAATGAGCAGTTCTTC. It encodes CASSPGGGTSGRNEQFF. The chain combines TRBV4-2 with TRBJ2-1; TRBD2 matches 11 bases. J gave up 6 bases and V 4 bases, and 11 bases lay outside the gene matches. Per the germline V gene, CDR1 is LGHNA and CDR2 is YNFKEQ. The CDR3 is made up of 17 amino acids.

The chain combines TRBV10-3 with TRBJ1-1; TRBD1 aligns across 8 bases. J gave up 0 bases and V 5 bases, and 5 bases lay outside the gene matches. CDR1 is ENHRY, CDR2 SYGVKD, per germline. The CDR3 is made up of 15 amino acids. In DNA form, the CDR3 reads TGTGCCATCAGTCGACAGGGGACCTTGAACACTGAAGCTTTCTTT. Translating gives CAISRQGTLNTEAFF.

The chain employs TRBV6-2 or TRBV6-3 and TRBJ1-2; D gene ambiguous. The CDR3 length is 16 residues. Trimming shortened V by 2 bases and J by 7 bases, and 20 bases separated the two germline ends. CDR1 MNHEY and CDR2 SVGEGT come from the germline V gene. This CDR3 reads CASSYSGEAKYFGYTF. The CDR3 nucleotides read TGTGCCAGCAGTTACAGTGGGGAGGCGAAGTACTTTGGCTACACCTTC.

The CDR3, as DNA: TGTGCCAGCAGCTTTAAGCGCGGCGTTGCGGATGAGCAGTTCTTC. Residues: CASSFKRGVADEQFF. The chain uses TRBV5-4 and TRBJ2-1; D ambiguous. The ends were cut back, 2 bases at V and 8 bases at J, with 17 bases in the middle. In germline, CDR1 is SGHNT, CDR2 YYREEE (reference sequence). The CDR3 has 15 amino acids.

V and J are TRBV29-1 and TRBJ2-2, with D perhaps TRBD2 (6 bases). The CDR3 is 16 residues long. CDR1 and CDR2 (germline): SQVTM, ANQGSEA. The V end lost 1 base, the J end lost 5 bases, and 17 bases lay between the germline ends. CDR3 loop: CSVEGGAGQRTGELFF. The CDR3 DNA reads TGCAGCGTTGAAGGGGGAGCGGGTCAAAGGACCGGGGAGCTGTTTTTT.